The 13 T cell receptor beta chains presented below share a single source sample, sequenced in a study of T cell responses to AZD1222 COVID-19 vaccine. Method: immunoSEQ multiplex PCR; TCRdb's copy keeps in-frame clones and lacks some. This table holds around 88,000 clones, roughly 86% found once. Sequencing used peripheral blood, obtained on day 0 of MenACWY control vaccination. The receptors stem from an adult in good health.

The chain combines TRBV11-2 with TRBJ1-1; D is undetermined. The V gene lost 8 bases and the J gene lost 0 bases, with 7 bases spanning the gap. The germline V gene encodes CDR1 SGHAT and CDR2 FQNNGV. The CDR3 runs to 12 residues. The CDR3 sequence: CASEHMNTEAFF. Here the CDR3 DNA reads TGTGCCAGCGAACACATGAACACTGAAGCTTTCTTT. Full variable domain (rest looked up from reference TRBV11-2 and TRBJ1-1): EAGVAQSPRYKIIEKRQSVAFWCNPISGHATLYWYQQILGQGPKLLIQFQNNGVVDDSQLPKDRFSAERLKGVDSTLKIQPAKLEDSAVYLCASEHMNTEAFFGQGTRLTVV.

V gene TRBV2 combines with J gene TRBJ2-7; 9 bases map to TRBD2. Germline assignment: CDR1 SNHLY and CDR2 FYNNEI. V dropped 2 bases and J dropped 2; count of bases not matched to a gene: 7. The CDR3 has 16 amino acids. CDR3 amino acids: CASSEIGLAGTYEQYF. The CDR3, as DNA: TGTGCCAGCAGTGAAATAGGTCTAGCGGGGACCTACGAGCAGTACTTC.

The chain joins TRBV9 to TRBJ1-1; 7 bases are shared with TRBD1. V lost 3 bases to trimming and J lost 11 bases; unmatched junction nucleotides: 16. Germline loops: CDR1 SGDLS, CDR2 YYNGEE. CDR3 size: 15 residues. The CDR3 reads CASSELTDRRTGAFF. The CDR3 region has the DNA TGTGCCAGCAGCGAGCTCACGGACAGGCGAACGGGGGCTTTCTTT.

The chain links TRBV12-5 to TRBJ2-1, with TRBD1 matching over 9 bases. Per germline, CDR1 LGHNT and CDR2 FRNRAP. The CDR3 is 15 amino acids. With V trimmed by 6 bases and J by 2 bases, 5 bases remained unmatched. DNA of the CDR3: TGTGCTAGTGGGGGACAGGGATGGACCTACAATGAGCAGTTCTTC. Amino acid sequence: CASGGQGWTYNEQFF.

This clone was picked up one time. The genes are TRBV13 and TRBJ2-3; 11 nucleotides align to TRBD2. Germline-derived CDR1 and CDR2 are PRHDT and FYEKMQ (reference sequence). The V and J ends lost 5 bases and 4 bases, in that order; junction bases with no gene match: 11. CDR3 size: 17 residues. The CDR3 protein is CASSPEPLAGDADTQYF. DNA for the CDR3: TGTGCCAGCAGCCCAGAGCCACTAGCGGGGGATGCAGATACGCAGTATTTT.

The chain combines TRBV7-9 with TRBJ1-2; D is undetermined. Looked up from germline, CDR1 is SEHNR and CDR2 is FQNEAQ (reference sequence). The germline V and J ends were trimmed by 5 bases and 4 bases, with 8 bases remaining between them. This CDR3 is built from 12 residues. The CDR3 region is CASSPRTYGYTF. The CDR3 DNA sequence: TGTGCCAGCAGCCCCCGGACCTATGGCTACACCTTC.

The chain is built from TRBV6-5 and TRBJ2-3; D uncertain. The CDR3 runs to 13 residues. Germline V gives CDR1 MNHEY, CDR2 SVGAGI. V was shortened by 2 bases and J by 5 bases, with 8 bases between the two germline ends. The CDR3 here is CASSYTSGDTQYF. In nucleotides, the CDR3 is TGTGCCAGCAGTTACACATCGGGAGATACGCAGTATTTT.

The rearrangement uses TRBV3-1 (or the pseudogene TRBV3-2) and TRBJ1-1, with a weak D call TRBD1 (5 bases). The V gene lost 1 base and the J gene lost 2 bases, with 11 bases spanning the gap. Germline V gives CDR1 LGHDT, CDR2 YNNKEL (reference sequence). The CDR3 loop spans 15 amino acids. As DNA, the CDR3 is TGTGCCAGCAGCCAAGGGGCAGGGATCAACACTGAAGCTTTCTTT. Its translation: CASSQGAGINTEAFF.

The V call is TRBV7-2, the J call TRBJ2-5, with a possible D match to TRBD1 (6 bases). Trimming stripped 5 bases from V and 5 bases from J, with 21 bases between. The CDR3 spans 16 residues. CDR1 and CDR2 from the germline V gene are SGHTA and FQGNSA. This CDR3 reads CASSPSQGSRGETQYF. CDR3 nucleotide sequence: TGTGCCAGCAGCCCAAGCCAGGGGAGCCGCGGGGAGACCCAGTACTTC.

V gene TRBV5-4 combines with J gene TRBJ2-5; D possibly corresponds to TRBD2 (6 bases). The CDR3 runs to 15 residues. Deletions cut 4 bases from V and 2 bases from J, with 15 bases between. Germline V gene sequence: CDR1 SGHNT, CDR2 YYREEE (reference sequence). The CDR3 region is CASSVGSDGQETQYF. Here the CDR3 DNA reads TGTGCCAGCAGCGTCGGGAGTGACGGACAAGAGACCCAGTACTTC.

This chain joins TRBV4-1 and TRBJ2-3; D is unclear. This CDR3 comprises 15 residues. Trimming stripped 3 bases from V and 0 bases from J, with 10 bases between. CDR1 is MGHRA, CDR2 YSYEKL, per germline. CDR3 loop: CASSHWLTSTDTQYF. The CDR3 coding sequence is TGCGCCAGCAGCCATTGGCTGACTAGCACAGATACGCAGTATTTT.

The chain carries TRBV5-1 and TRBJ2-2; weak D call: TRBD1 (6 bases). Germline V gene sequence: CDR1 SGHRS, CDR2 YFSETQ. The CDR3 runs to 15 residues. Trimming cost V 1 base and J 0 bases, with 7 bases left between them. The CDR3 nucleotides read TGCGCCAGCAGCTTGTCAGGGGCGAACACCGGGGAGCTGTTTTTT. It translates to CASSLSGANTGELFF. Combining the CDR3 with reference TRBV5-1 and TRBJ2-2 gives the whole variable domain KAGVTQTPRYLIKTRGQQVTLSCSPISGHRSVSWYQQTPGQGLQFLFEYFSETQRNKGNFPGRFSGRQFSNSRSEMNVSTLELGDSALYLCASSLSGANTGELFFGEGSRLTVL.

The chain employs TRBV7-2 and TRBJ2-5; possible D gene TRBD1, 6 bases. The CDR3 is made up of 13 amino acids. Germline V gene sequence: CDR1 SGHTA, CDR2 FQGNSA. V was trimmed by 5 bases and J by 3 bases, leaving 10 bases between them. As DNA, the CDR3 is TGTGCCAGCAGCGCACAGGGAGAAGAGACCCAGTACTTC. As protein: CASSAQGEETQYF.